This TCR beta chain was captured in a study of T cells in localized non-small cell lung cancer. Study results and caveats: Adjacent uninvolved lung had the highest clonality, suggesting focused antigen responses. Those with higher blood T cell density had longer overall survival. Heterogeneity remains possible because sequencing was limited to only one tumor region.

Some clones are missing from TCRdb's copy, which holds only in-frame ones; the method was immunoSEQ multiplex PCR. The sample includes about 45,000 clones, 75% to 95% of them seen just once. Comments on this clone: Its antigen remains unidentified.

Trimming stripped 2 bases from V and 5 bases from J, with 12 bases between. There are 14 residues in the CDR3. CDR1 and CDR2 from the germline V gene are WSHSY and SAAADI. The material was PBMCs, obtained before any cancer treatment. The TCR comes from a woman aged 35-75 years with stage II lung adenocarcinoma. This sequence joins TRBV10-2 and TRBJ1-2, with D unclear. The CDR3 DNA follows: TGCGCCAGCAGTGAGGTGGCCGATGGTTATGGCTACACCTTC. Translation gives CASSEVADGYGYTF.